This T cell receptor beta chain appears in the sequencing data of a study of T cell responses to AZD1222 COVID-19 vaccine. General study findings and limits: Across the whole spike, CD4 TCRs peaked at regions 160-218 and 743-854.

TCRdb's table, derived via immunoSEQ multiplex PCR, lists solely in-frame clones and lacks some. The data hold 150,000 to 200,000 clones, with roughly nine tenths observed a single time. V shed 2 bases and J shed 2 bases, with 6 bases lying between them. Germline CDR1 is MNHNY and CDR2 is SVGAGI (reference sequence). The CDR3 has 14 residues. In its sample, this clone was seen once. The target antigen is unknown. This sample includes further DNA sequences coding for the same CDR3. The chain uses TRBV6-6 and TRBJ2-2; D not certain. Sequences were derived from peripheral blood, sampled 28 days after the second dose of the MenACWY control vaccine. This TCR was recovered from an adult who received the MenACWY meningococcal vaccine as a control. The CDR3 sequence is CASSYGLNTGELFF. The CDR3 nucleotides are TGTGCCAGCAGTTACGGCCTTAACACCGGGGAGCTGTTTTTT.